This TCR beta chain was found in a study of technical replicates of blood from a handful of donors. Clones were sequenced by immunoSEQ multiplex PCR, and TCRdb holds only the in-frame ones, with some missing. The sample has under 95,000 clones, 90% to 95% seen once. The germline V gene encodes CDR1 SGHRS and CDR2 YFSETQ. The CDR3 runs 15 residues. Trimming cost V 1 base and J 7 bases, with 15 bases left between them. The J gene is TRBJ1-5, the V gene TRBV5-1, with D possibly being TRBD1 (6 bases). The sample was T cells isolated from PBMCs. This receptor was taken from a human donor in good health. This chain's CDR3 is CASSLSGDYRQPQHF. The CDR3 DNA reads as TGCGCCAGCAGCTTGTCAGGGGATTATCGACAGCCCCAGCATTTT. Full variable domain (missing parts from reference TRBV5-1 and TRBJ1-5): KAGVTQTPRYLIKTRGQQVTLSCSPISGHRSVSWYQQTPGQGLQFLFEYFSETQRNKGNFPGRFSGRQFSNSRSEMNVSTLELGDSALYLCASSLSGDYRQPQHFGDGTRLSIL.